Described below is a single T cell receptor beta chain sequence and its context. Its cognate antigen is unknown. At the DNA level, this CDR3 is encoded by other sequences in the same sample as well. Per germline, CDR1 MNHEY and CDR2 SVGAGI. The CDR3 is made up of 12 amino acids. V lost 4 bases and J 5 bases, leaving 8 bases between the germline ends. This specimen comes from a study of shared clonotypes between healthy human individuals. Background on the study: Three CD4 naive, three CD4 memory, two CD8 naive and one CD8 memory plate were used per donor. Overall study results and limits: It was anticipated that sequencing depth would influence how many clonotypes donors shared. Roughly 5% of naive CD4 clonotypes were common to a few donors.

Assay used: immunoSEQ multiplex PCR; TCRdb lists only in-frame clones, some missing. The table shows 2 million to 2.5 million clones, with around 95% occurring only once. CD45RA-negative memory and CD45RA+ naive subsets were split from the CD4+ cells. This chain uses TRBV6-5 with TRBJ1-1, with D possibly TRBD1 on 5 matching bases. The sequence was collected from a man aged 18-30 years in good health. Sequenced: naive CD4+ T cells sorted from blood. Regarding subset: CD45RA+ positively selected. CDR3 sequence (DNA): TGTGCCAGCAGTTCCCCAGGGACTGAAGCTTTCTTT. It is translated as CASSSPGTEAFF.